The 13 T cell receptor beta chains in this list originate from one sample, sequenced in a study of shared clonotypes between healthy human individuals. Generated by immunoSEQ multiplex PCR, the TCRdb table keeps only in-frame clones and is missing some. The table records approximately 1,500,000 clones, approximately 98% of them present only once. The sample comprised naive CD4+ T cells sorted from blood. Indicated subset: CD45RA+ positively selected. These receptors were obtained from a man aged 25 to 40 in good health.

The rearrangement joins TRBV7-8 to TRBJ2-7; 8 nucleotides match TRBD2. The CDR3 runs 15 residues. The V and J ends lost 1 base and 2 bases, in that order; junction bases with no gene match: 4. Germline V CDR1 and CDR2: SGHVS, FQNEAQ. The CDR3 DNA follows: TGTGCCAGCAGCTTAGTAACTAGCGGACCCTACGAGCAGTACTTC. Protein product: CASSLVTSGPYEQYF.

A few counts support this clone. The rearrangement joins TRBV7-9 to TRBJ1-5; D ambiguous. V was trimmed by 5 bases and J by 7 bases, leaving 12 bases between them. CDR3 length equals 13 residues. Germline values: CDR1 SEHNR, CDR2 FQNEAQ (reference sequence). The chain's CDR3 is CASSPSPGQPQHF. As DNA, the CDR3 is TGTGCCAGCAGCCCGAGTCCGGGCCAGCCCCAGCATTTT.

This rearrangement joins TRBV4-2 to TRBJ2-7, with D possibly being TRBD2 (6 bases). CDR1 is LGHNA and CDR2 is YNFKEQ in the germline V gene. There are 15 residues in the CDR3. Deletions cut 2 bases from V and 3 bases from J, with 14 bases between. The DNA for the CDR3 is TGTGCCAGCAGCCAATTTCGGGAGCAAGGCTACGAGCAGTACTTC. Translation gives CASSQFREQGYEQYF.

This clone came up once. This rearrangement joins TRBV15 to TRBJ2-7; 9 bases are shared with TRBD2. V lost 7 bases, J lost 4 bases, and 11 bases stayed unmatched. The CDR3 consists of 15 residues. Germline CDR1 LNHNV, CDR2 YYDKDF (reference sequence). The CDR3 is CATTALAGNAYEQYF. The CDR3 DNA follows: TGTGCCACCACTGCTCTAGCGGGAAATGCTTACGAGCAGTACTTC.

CDR3 in amino acids: CASSQESLAGGRNNIQYF. Written as DNA, the CDR3 is TGCGCCAGCAGCCAAGAATCACTAGCGGGAGGGAGGAACAACATTCAGTACTTC. The J gene is TRBJ2-4, the V gene TRBV4-1, with 13 positions matching TRBD2. There are 18 residues in the CDR3. V lost 0 bases to trimming and J lost 7 bases; unmatched junction nucleotides: 9. In germline, CDR1 is MGHRA, CDR2 YSYEKL.

The rearrangement joins TRBV7-3 to TRBJ2-1; D is uncertain. Per germline, CDR1 SGHTA and CDR2 FQGTGA. The CDR3 is 13 amino acids. V lost 4 bases and J lost 9, with 13 bases in between. The CDR3 loop is CASSSARIAEQFF. In DNA, the CDR3 is TGTGCCAGCAGCTCTGCTAGGATCGCTGAGCAGTTCTTC.

For this clone: The identical CDR3 is also encoded by other nucleotide sequences in the sample. The chain has TRBV29-1 and TRBJ2-5; 8 bases line up with TRBD2. V lost 6 bases and J lost 4; bases outside the gene matches: 4. CDR1 and CDR2 (germline): SQVTM, ANQGSEA. The CDR3 is 12 amino acids. In nucleotides, the CDR3 is TGCAGCGTGCGGGCGGGAGGAGAGACCCAGTACTTC. It is translated as CSVRAGGETQYF.

The chain recombines TRBV11-2 with TRBJ2-4; 11 bases match TRBD2. The CDR3 sequence is 14 residues long. CDR1 and CDR2 from the germline V gene are SGHAT and FQNNGV. Trimming at V came to 4 bases and at J to 6 bases, leaving 2 bases not matched to a gene. CDR3 loop: CASSSGTSGNIQYF. CDR3 nucleotides: TGTGCCAGCAGCTCCGGGACTAGCGGAAACATTCAGTACTTC.

The V call is TRBV7-9, the J call TRBJ2-5, with 12 positions matching TRBD2. The germline V gene has CDR1 SEHNR and CDR2 FQNEAQ (reference sequence). CDR3 size: 15 residues. V dropped 3 bases and J dropped 2; count of bases not matched to a gene: 1. The CDR3 nucleotides are TGTGCCAGCAGCTTCGGACTAGCGGGACAAGAGACCCAGTACTTC. This gives the protein CASSFGLAGQETQYF.

The rearrangement uses TRBV7-2 and TRBJ2-5, with 8 bases aligning to TRBD2. The CDR3 loop spans 15 amino acids. From germline, CDR1 is SGHTA and CDR2 FQGNSA. After removal of 1 base from V and 4 bases from J, the junction contained 5 bases not matched to a gene. The CDR3 here is CASSLDLGRVETQYF. Written as DNA, the CDR3 is TGTGCCAGCAGCTTAGATCTCGGGAGGGTAGAGACCCAGTACTTC.

To note about this clone: Different DNA sequences within this sample yield the same CDR3. The chain couples TRBV10-3 to TRBJ1-1, with D possibly TRBD1 on 5 matching bases. Looked up from germline, CDR1 is ENHRY and CDR2 is SYGVKD. This CDR3 region has 12 residues. V lost 4 bases and J 5 bases, leaving 8 bases between the germline ends. The CDR3 is CAISGGVTEAFF. CDR3 DNA sequence: TGTGCCATCAGTGGGGGGGTTACTGAAGCTTTCTTT.

The gene calls are TRBV19 and TRBJ1-5, with 7 bases matching TRBD1. This CDR3 is 16 amino acids long. The V segment lost 10 bases and the J segment 0 bases; nucleotides outside the gene matches: 12. The germline V gene has CDR1 LNHDA and CDR2 SQIVND (reference sequence). The CDR3 region has the DNA TGTGCCACGTCCTCCCCAAACAGGGGTAGCAATCAGCCCCAGCATTTT. This sequence encodes CATSSPNRGSNQPQHF.

This chain uses TRBV11-2 with TRBJ1-2, with D hard to call. The CDR3 consists of 15 residues. V was clipped by 5 bases and J by 6 bases, with 19 bases between them. The germline CDR1 and CDR2 sequences are SGHAT and FQNNGV. This chain's CDR3 is CASSVRALSPHGYTF. CDR3 bases: TGTGCCAGCAGCGTCCGGGCCCTATCCCCGCATGGCTACACCTTC.